Detailed here is one TCR beta chain. An amount of RNA that ranged from roughly 0.45 to 1 ug was reverse transcribed with random hexamers. immunoSEQ multiplex PCR amplified TCR beta CDR3 across 54 Vbeta, 13 Jbeta. TCRdb reprocessed the immunoSEQ multiplex PCR reads via MiXCR and lists one record per CDR3 protein. The sample shows over 300,000 distinct CDR3 sequences, 92% of them seen only once. CDR1 and CDR2 (germline): DFQATT, SNEGSKA (reference sequence). V lost 5 bases and J lost 0, with 10 bases in between. This CDR3 is 13 amino acids long. The sample is drawn from a study of CD8 T cells in Susac syndrome.

Sample: CD4+ T cells from PBMCs. This clonotype originated in a human donor with multiple sclerosis. The chain employs TRBV20-1 and TRBJ1-1, with D tentatively TRBD1 (5 bases). The chain's CDR3 is CSAFEDMNTEAFF. CDR3 nucleotide sequence: TGCAGTGCTTTTGAGGACATGAACACTGAAGCTTTCTTT.